This T cell receptor beta chain emerged from a study of T cells after somatic rescue of genetic block. CDR3 size: 14 residues. CDR1 SGDLS and CDR2 YYNGEE come from the germline V gene. V was cut by 0 bases and J by 0 bases, with 4 bases left in between. The data were produced by immunoSEQ multiplex PCR, yet TCRdb's version contains in-frame clones alone and is incomplete. The sample has some 90,000 clones; approximately 90% are singletons. V usage is TRBV9 and J usage is TRBJ1-5; unclear D gene. Sequenced input: peripheral blood mononuclear cells (PBMCs). The receptor was isolated from a woman younger than 30. The CDR3 spells CASSVGDSNQPQHF. The CDR3, as DNA: TGTGCCAGCAGCGTAGGCGATAGCAATCAGCCCCAGCATTTT.